The 24 T cell receptor beta chains below were found in one sample sequenced in a study of blood T cell repertoires in COVID-19. Profiled with immunoSEQ multiplex PCR; TCRdb holds only in-frame clones, not every one. The sample yields 400,000 or so clones, around nine tenths seen once. The sample comprised peripheral blood. Source of these receptors: a woman aged 40 to 49 with COVID-19, enrolled during active disease.

The genes are TRBV29-1 and TRBJ2-1; D call uncertain. This CDR3 has 11 amino acids. The germline V gene has CDR1 SQVTM and CDR2 ANQGSEA. Trimming took 4 bases from V and 8 from J, leaving 9 bases between them. The DNA for the CDR3 is TGCAGCGTTGGGTTAGCCCATGAGCAGTTCTTC. Amino acids: CSVGLAHEQFF.

V usage is TRBV30 and J usage is TRBJ1-1, with unresolved D. The germline V and J ends were trimmed by 4 bases and 0 bases, with 9 bases remaining between them. The length of the CDR3 is 13 residues. Germline V gene sequence: CDR1 GTSNPN, CDR2 SVGIG (reference sequence). The CDR3, as DNA: TGTGCCTGGATCGCCAGGATGAACACTGAAGCTTTCTTT. It encodes CAWIARMNTEAFF.

V usage is TRBV7-2 and J usage is TRBJ1-2; TRBD1 matches 9 bases. The CDR3 consists of 13 residues. Germline assignment: CDR1 SGHTA and CDR2 FQGNSA. J was trimmed by 8 bases and V by 4 bases; bases with no gene match: 5. The CDR3 DNA sequence: TGTGCCAGCAGCTCACAGGGGGCTTGGGGCTACACCTTC. Protein: CASSSQGAWGYTF.

The rearrangement joins TRBV5-1 to TRBJ1-2; weak D call: TRBD1 (6 bases). This CDR3 comprises 15 residues. Germline CDR1 is SGHRS and CDR2 is YFSETQ. Trimming took off 4 bases at V and 1 base at J, with 14 bases between the two ends. CDR3 protein: CASSPVGQNNYGYTF. The CDR3 region has the DNA TGCGCCAGCAGCCCGGTTGGACAGAATAACTATGGCTACACCTTC. The full variable domain, its missing parts supplied by reference TRBV5-1 and TRBJ1-2, is KAGVTQTPRYLIKTRGQQVTLSCSPISGHRSVSWYQQTPGQGLQFLFEYFSETQRNKGNFPGRFSGRQFSNSRSEMNVSTLELGDSALYLCASSPVGQNNYGYTFGSGTRLTVV.

This sequence joins TRBV6-5 and TRBJ2-3; D is uncertain. V gave up 3 bases and J gave up 8 bases, with 15 bases separating them. This CDR3 is 14 amino acids long. Per germline, CDR1 MNHEY and CDR2 SVGAGI. The CDR3 bases are TGTGCCAGCAGTTATTATGGCTCTGCCTCTACGCAGTATTTT. Its protein product is CASSYYGSASTQYF.

This clone came up a few times. The chain links TRBV27 to TRBJ2-7, with 7 bases aligning to TRBD1. V was clipped by 4 bases and J by 3 bases; unmatched bases: 15. This CDR3 spans 17 amino acids. CDR1 is MNHEY and CDR2 is SMNVEV in the germline V gene (reference sequence). The chain's CDR3 is CASSSTDAGGFHYEQYF. The CDR3 DNA follows: TGTGCCAGCAGTTCTACCGACGCAGGGGGTTTTCACTACGAGCAGTACTTC.

The V call is TRBV9, the J call TRBJ2-7; no clear D. The CDR3 spans 15 residues. The germline CDR1 and CDR2 sequences are SGDLS and YYNGEE. V was trimmed by 0 bases and J by 3 bases, leaving 13 bases between them. The CDR3 DNA reads TGTGCCAGCAGCGTAGATTCTGTCTCGGGCTACGAGCAGTACTTC. This gives the protein CASSVDSVSGYEQYF.

The rearrangement uses TRBV27 and TRBJ2-5; 10 bases match TRBD1. The V segment lost 5 bases and the J segment 5 bases; nucleotides outside the gene matches: 5. CDR1 MNHEY and CDR2 SMNVEV come from the germline V gene (reference sequence). The CDR3 is 14 amino acids. The CDR3 DNA reads TGTGCCAGCAGTGTAGGACAGGGGGAGGAGACCCAGTACTTC. Amino acids: CASSVGQGEETQYF.

This clone was counted at least ten times. The rearrangement joins TRBV28 to TRBJ1-2; D unresolved. The germline CDR1 and CDR2 sequences are MDHEN and SYDVKM. The V end lost 8 bases, the J end lost 1 base, and 8 bases lay between the germline ends. The CDR3 contains 12 residues. DNA for the CDR3: TGTGCCAGCCAAACAGTTAACTATGGCTACACCTTC. Its protein is CASQTVNYGYTF.

The rearrangement uses TRBV2 and TRBJ2-2; 9 bases are a match to TRBD2. V shed 3 bases and J 7 bases; nucleotides not matched to a gene: 15. This CDR3 spans 18 amino acids. Germline CDR1 and CDR2: SNHLY and FYNNEI. This CDR3 reads CASSESSYGGGAFGELFF. The CDR3 DNA reads as TGTGCCAGCAGTGAGTCGTCGTATGGCGGGGGGGCCTTCGGGGAGCTGTTTTTT.

V and J are TRBV6-5 and TRBJ2-5; no clear D gene. The CDR3 contains 14 residues. Germline V CDR1 and CDR2: MNHEY, SVGAGI. The V end lost 0 bases, the J end lost 1 base, and 6 bases lay between the germline ends. For the CDR3, the DNA is TGTGCCAGCAGTTACTCCCATGTCCAAGAGACCCAGTACTTC. It encodes CASSYSHVQETQYF.

There are a few counts of this clone. In nucleotides, the CDR3 is TGTGCCAGTAGTATTTCCAGGGTGAACACTGAAGCTTTCTTT. This encodes CASSISRVNTEAFF. V usage is TRBV19 and J usage is TRBJ1-1; D is perhaps TRBD1 (5 bases). V gave up 3 bases and J gave up 0 bases, with 8 bases separating them. This CDR3 spans 14 amino acids. The germline V gene has CDR1 LNHDA and CDR2 SQIVND (reference sequence).

The gene calls are TRBV5-4 and TRBJ2-3; 10 positions agree with TRBD1. The CDR3 has 16 amino acids. With V trimmed by 0 bases and J by 5 bases, 6 bases remained unmatched. The germline gives CDR1 SGHNT, CDR2 YYREEE (reference sequence). The CDR3 DNA sequence: TGTGCCAGCAGCTTGGGACAGGGGGCGCTTTTAGATACGCAGTATTTT. Translating it yields CASSLGQGALLDTQYF.

The chain recombines TRBV6-5 with TRBJ2-5; 10 positions agree with TRBD1. CDR1 is MNHEY and CDR2 is SVGAGI in the germline V gene. Trimming removed 6 bases from V and 3 bases from J; junction bases left unmatched: 1. This CDR3 spans 13 amino acids. As DNA, the CDR3 is TGTGCCAGCAGCGGGACAGGGGAAGAGACCCAGTACTTC. This translates into CASSGTGEETQYF.

This chain connects TRBV5-6 to TRBJ2-7; the D is unclear. CDR3 size: 15 residues. Germline CDR1 and CDR2: SGHDT and YYEEEE. Trimming took 0 bases from V and 6 from J, leaving 16 bases between them. CDR3 in amino acids: CASSLVELYSGEQYF. The CDR3 DNA reads as TGTGCCAGCAGCTTGGTAGAACTATACTCGGGCGAGCAGTACTTC.

The J gene is TRBJ2-6, the V gene TRBV2, with D unresolved. V lost 5 bases to trimming and J lost 2 bases, with 10 bases between them. CDR3 length: 15 amino acids. Germline V CDR1 and CDR2: SNHLY, FYNNEI. CDR3 amino acids: CASSQGLAGANVLTF. The CDR3 nucleotides are TGTGCCAGCAGTCAAGGGCTTGCTGGGGCCAACGTCCTGACTTTC. Filled out from reference TRBV2 and TRBJ2-6, the complete variable domain reads EPEVTQTPSHQVTQMGQEVILRCVPISNHLYFYWYRQILGQKVEFLVSFYNNEISEKSEIFDDQFSVERPDGSNFTLKIRSTKLEDSAMYFCASSQGLAGANVLTFGAGSRLTVL.

This chain links TRBV11-3 with TRBJ2-2, with D possibly being TRBD2 (7 bases). Per germline, CDR1 SGHNT and CDR2 YENEEA. The V and J ends lost 5 bases and 4 bases respectively, with 17 bases between them. The CDR3 sequence is 16 residues long. DNA of the CDR3: TGTGCCAGCAGCCGTGAGGGGGGGGCCGGCACCGGGGAGCTGTTTTTT. The encoded protein is CASSREGGAGTGELFF.

A single count supports this clone. The chain joins TRBV28 to TRBJ1-5; D is perhaps TRBD1 (6 bases). Germline loops: CDR1 MDHEN, CDR2 SYDVKM. This CDR3 is built from 15 residues. The ends were cut back, 5 bases at V and 7 bases at J, with 18 bases in the middle. CDR3 nucleotide sequence: TGTGCCAGCAGTCTACTTACAGGGACCTGGCAGCCCCAGCATTTT. Translation: CASSLLTGTWQPQHF.

The chain links TRBV4-3 to TRBJ2-2; D gene uncertain. Germline loops: CDR1 LGHNA, CDR2 YSLEER. The CDR3 has 18 amino acids. The V end lost 0 bases, the J end lost 2 bases, and 16 bases lay between the germline ends. CDR3 bases: TGCGCCAGCAGCCAAGAAACTTTGGGCCCGATTAACACCGGGGAGCTGTTTTTT. This codes for CASSQETLGPINTGELFF.

The chain has TRBV6-5 and TRBJ2-1; TRBD1 is a possible D gene (6 bases). V dropped 2 bases and J dropped 10 bases, with 12 bases sitting between them. The CDR3 is made up of 13 amino acids. CDR1 is MNHEY, CDR2 SVGAGI, per germline. CDR3 sequence (DNA): TGTGCCAGCAGTTACCCCGGACAGAACGAGCAGTTCTTC. It yields the protein CASSYPGQNEQFF.

The J gene is TRBJ2-5, the V gene TRBV7-3, with D unresolved. This CDR3 comprises 11 residues. The germline V gene has CDR1 SGHTA and CDR2 FQGTGA. The ends were cut back, 6 bases at V and 2 bases at J, with 4 bases in the middle. CDR3 nucleotide sequence: TGTGCCAGCAGGGCTCAAGAGACCCAGTACTTC. Translation gives CASRAQETQYF.

The chain recombines TRBV9 with TRBJ2-6; D remains unclear. The CDR3 runs 15 residues. Per germline, CDR1 SGDLS and CDR2 YYNGEE. V was clipped by 4 bases and J by 1 base, with 9 bases between them. The CDR3, as DNA: TGTGCCAGCAGCCCCTCGTTATCTGGGGCCAACGTCCTGACTTTC. Its protein is CASSPSLSGANVLTF. Using reference TRBV9 and TRBJ2-6 for the parts outside the CDR3, the full variable domain is DSGVTQTPKHLITATGQRVTLRCSPRSGDLSVYWYQQSLDQGLQFLIQYYNGEERAKGNILERFSAQQFPDLHSELNLSSLELGDSALYFCASSPSLSGANVLTFGAGSRLTVL.

The table lists this clone with a few counts. The rearrangement uses TRBV11-2 and TRBJ2-5, with 7 positions matching TRBD2. Germline-derived CDR1 and CDR2 are SGHAT and FQNNGV. This CDR3 is 13 amino acids long. With 5 bases clipped from V and 5 bases from J, the junction kept 5 bases outside the gene matches. The CDR3 loop is CASSQTSSETQYF. CDR3 bases: TGTGCCAGCAGCCAGACTAGCAGCGAGACCCAGTACTTC. Full variable domain (missing parts from reference TRBV11-2 and TRBJ2-5): EAGVAQSPRYKIIEKRQSVAFWCNPISGHATLYWYQQILGQGPKLLIQFQNNGVVDDSQLPKDRFSAERLKGVDSTLKIQPAKLEDSAVYLCASSQTSSETQYFGPGTRLLVL.

This clone was detected only once. This chain joins TRBV27 and TRBJ1-6, with TRBD1 identical over 8 bases. The CDR3 spans 19 residues. After removal of 7 bases from V and 1 base from J, the junction contained 15 bases not matched to a gene. CDR1 MNHEY and CDR2 SMNVEV come from the germline V gene (reference sequence). CDR3 in DNA: TGTGCCAGCACCGCTCGACAGGGGTCCCAATCTTCCTATAATTCACCCCTCCACTTT. Amino acid sequence: CASTARQGSQSSYNSPLHF.